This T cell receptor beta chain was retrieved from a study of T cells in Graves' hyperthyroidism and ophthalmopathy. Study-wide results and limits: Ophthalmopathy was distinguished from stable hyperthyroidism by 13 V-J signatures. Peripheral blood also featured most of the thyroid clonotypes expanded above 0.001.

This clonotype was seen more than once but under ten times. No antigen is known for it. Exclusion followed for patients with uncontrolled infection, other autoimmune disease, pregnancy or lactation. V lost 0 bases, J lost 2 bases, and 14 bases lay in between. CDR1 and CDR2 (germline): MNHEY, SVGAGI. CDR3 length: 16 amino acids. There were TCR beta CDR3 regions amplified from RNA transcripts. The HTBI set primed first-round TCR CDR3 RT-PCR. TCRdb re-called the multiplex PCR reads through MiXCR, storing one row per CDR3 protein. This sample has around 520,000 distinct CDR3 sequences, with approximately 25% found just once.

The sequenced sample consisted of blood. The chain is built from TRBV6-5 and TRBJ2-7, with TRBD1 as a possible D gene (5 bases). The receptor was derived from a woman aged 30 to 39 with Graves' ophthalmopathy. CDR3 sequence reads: CASSYSAGKATYEQYF. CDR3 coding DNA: TGTGCCAGCAGTTACTCGGCAGGGAAGGCAACCTACGAGCAGTACTTC.